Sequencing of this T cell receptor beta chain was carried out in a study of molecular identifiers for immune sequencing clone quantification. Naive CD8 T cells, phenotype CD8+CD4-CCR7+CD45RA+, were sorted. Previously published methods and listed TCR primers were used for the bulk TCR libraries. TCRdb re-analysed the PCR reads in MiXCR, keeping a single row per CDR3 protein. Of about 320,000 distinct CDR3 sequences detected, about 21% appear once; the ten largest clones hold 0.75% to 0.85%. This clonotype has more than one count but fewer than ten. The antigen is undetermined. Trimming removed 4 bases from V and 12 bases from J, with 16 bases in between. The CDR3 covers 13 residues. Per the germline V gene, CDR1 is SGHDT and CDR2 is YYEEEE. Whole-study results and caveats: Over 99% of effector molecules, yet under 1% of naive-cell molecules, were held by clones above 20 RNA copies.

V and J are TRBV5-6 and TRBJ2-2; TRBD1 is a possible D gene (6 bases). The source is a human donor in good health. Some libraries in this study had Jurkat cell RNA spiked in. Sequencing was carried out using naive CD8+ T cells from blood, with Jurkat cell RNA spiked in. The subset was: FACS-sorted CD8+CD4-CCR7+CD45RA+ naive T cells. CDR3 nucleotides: TGTGCCAGCAGCGTCGGGACACCTGAGAAGCTGTTTTTT. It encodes CASSVGTPEKLFF.